Following are 8 T cell receptor beta chains from one sample sequenced in a study of T-cell memory formation after mild COVID-19. TCRdb fed the 5' RACE reads into MiXCR, producing one record per CDR3 protein. The table records 100,000 to 150,000 distinct CDR3 sequences, about 5.9% of them present only once. Sequencing input: PBMCs or a T cell subset sorted from them (not recorded which). The receptor source for this set is an adult woman who had mild COVID-19 (a few samples of this study predate the infection). Cell type and time point are not known.

J is TRBJ1-2 and V is TRBV7-3; 7 bases line up with TRBD1. J was trimmed by 8 bases and V by 4 bases; bases with no gene match: 13. The germline V gene encodes CDR1 SGHTA and CDR2 FQGTGA. This CDR3 region has 15 residues. CDR3 sequence reads: CASSSKTGPVGGYTF. As DNA, the CDR3 is TGTGCCAGCAGCTCCAAGACAGGGCCCGTCGGGGGCTACACCTTC.

This clonotype was seen at least ten times. The rearrangement uses TRBV6-2 or TRBV6-3 and TRBJ1-5; TRBD1 might be the D (5 bases). Germline V gene data show CDR1 as MNHEY and CDR2 as SVGEGT. Between the trimmed V and J ends, which lost 4 bases and 2 bases, there was a span of 9 bases. This CDR3 is 14 amino acids long. CDR3 protein: CASSSIGGNQPQHF. The DNA of the CDR3 is TGTGCCAGCAGTTCCATAGGGGGCAATCAGCCCCAGCATTTT.

This clonotype was recorded a few times. The chain carries TRBV19 and TRBJ2-5; D remains unclear. There are 12 residues in the CDR3. From germline, CDR1 is LNHDA and CDR2 SQIVND (reference sequence). The V end lost 1 base, the J end lost 4 bases, and 4 bases lay between the germline ends. CDR3 DNA sequence: TGTGCCAGTAGTATAGGGCGAGAGACCCAGTACTTC. It codes for CASSIGRETQYF.

The sample holds a few counts of this clonotype. The genes are TRBV15 and TRBJ1-2; tentatively, D is TRBD1 (5 bases). The CDR3 spans 14 residues. The V end was cut by 0 bases, the J end by 5 bases, with 10 bases between. The germline V gene encodes CDR1 LNHNV and CDR2 YYDKDF (reference sequence). The CDR3 sequence is CATSRDWGMYGYTF. DNA for the CDR3: TGTGCCACCAGCAGAGATTGGGGGATGTATGGCTACACCTTC.

The gene calls are TRBV6-2 or TRBV6-3 and TRBJ2-1; D is possibly TRBD2 (6 bases). V was shortened by 2 bases and J by 0 bases, with 8 bases between the two germline ends. CDR3 length equals 15 residues. Germline V lookup: CDR1 MNHEY, CDR2 SVGEGT. The CDR3 coding sequence is TGTGCCAGCAGTTACCGGGGGAGCTCCTACAATGAGCAGTTCTTC. Amino acid sequence: CASSYRGSSYNEQFF.

The rearrangement uses TRBV3-1 and TRBJ2-7; D tentatively reads TRBD1 or TRBD2 (5 bases each). Trimming left V 3 bases short and J 2 bases short, with 17 bases between. CDR1 and CDR2 (germline): LGHDT, YNNKEL (reference sequence). This CDR3 is 16 amino acids long. This CDR3 is CASSQGVPGLTYEQYF. The CDR3 DNA sequence: TGTGCCAGCAGCCAGGGGGTTCCTGGTCTTACCTACGAGCAGTACTTC.

The V gene is TRBV18, the J gene TRBJ2-7, with TRBD1 matching 9 bases. Germline V gene sequence: CDR1 KGHSH, CDR2 LQKENI. The CDR3 covers 18 residues. Trimming took 3 bases from V and 0 from J; bases not matched to a gene: 12. CDR3 protein: CASSPPNAGTGLSYEQYF. CDR3 DNA: TGTGCCAGCTCACCTCCCAACGCGGGGACAGGGCTCTCCTACGAGCAGTACTTC.

The chain combines TRBV18 with TRBJ2-1; 9 positions agree with TRBD2. Per the germline V gene, CDR1 is KGHSH and CDR2 is LQKENI. The CDR3 covers 15 residues. After removal of 0 bases from V and 10 bases from J, the junction contained 7 bases not matched to a gene. CDR3 in amino acids: CASSPPRVAGVEQFF. CDR3 sequence (DNA): TGTGCCAGCTCACCACCTCGGGTAGCGGGAGTCGAGCAGTTCTTC. Full variable domain (outside the CDR3, taken from reference TRBV18 and TRBJ2-1): NAGVMQNPRHLVRRRGQEARLRCSPMKGHSHVYWYRQLPEEGLKFMVYLQKENIIDESGMPKERFSAEFPKEGPSILRIQQVVRGDSAAYFCASSPPRVAGVEQFFGPGTRLTVL.